Described below is a single TCR beta chain sequence and its context. Every patient underwent thyroid surgery untreated. TCRdb recomputed clones from the PCR reads via MiXCR. The sample includes about 40,000 clones, around 18% of them seen just once. The record originates from a study of metastatic and nonmetastatic thyroid tumors. CDR3 length equals 16 residues. V was clipped by 1 base and J by 5 bases, with 15 bases between them. Germline lookup yields CDR1 SGHAT and CDR2 FQNNGV. The rearrangement links TRBV11-2 to TRBJ2-1; D is possibly TRBD2 (7 bases). The TCR comes from a female donor with papillary thyroid cancer or a benign thyroid nodule (not recorded which). Some clones in this sample may be carry-over from other donors' samples. Specimen: tumor tissue. Here the CDR3 DNA reads TGTGCCAGCAGCTTAGGGAGGGGGGGATGGCACAATGAGCAGTTCTTC. It translates to CASSLGRGGWHNEQFF.